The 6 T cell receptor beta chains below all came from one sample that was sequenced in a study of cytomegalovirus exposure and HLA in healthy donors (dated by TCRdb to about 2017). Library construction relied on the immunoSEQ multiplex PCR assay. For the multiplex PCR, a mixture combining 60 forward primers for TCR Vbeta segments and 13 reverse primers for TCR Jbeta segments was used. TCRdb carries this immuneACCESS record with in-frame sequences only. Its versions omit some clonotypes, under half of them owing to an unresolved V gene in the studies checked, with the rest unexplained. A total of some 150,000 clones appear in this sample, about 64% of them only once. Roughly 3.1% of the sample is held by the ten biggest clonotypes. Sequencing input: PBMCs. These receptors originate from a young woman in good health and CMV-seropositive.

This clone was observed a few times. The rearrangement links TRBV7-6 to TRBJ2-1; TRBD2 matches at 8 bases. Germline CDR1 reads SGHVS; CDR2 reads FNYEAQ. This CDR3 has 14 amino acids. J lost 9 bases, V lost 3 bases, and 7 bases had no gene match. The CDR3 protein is CASSLSGRNGEQFF. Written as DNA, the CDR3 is TGTGCCAGCAGCTTGAGCGGGAGAAATGGTGAGCAGTTCTTC. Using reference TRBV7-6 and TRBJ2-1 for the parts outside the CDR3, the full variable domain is GAGVSQSPRYKVTKRGQDVALRCDPISGHVSLYWYRQALGQGPEFLTYFNYEAQQDKSGLPNDRFSAERPEGSISTLTIQRTEQRDSAMYRCASSLSGRNGEQFFGPGTRLTVL.

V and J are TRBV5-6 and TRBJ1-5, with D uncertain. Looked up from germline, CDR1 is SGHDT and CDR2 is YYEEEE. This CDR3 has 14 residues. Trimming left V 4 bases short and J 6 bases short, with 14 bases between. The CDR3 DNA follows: TGTGCCAGCAGCACTTCCTACCTAGCTCAGCCCCAGCATTTT. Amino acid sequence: CASSTSYLAQPQHF.

This chain's CDR3 is CASSYVPQGGAEAFF. CDR3 in DNA: TGTGCCAGCAGTTACGTTCCACAGGGTGGGGCTGAAGCTTTCTTT. This rearrangement joins TRBV6-5 to TRBJ1-1, with D possibly TRBD1 on 6 matching bases. CDR1 and CDR2 from the germline V gene are MNHEY and SVGAGI. This CDR3 has 15 residues. V was pared by 2 bases and J by 6 bases, with 16 bases between.

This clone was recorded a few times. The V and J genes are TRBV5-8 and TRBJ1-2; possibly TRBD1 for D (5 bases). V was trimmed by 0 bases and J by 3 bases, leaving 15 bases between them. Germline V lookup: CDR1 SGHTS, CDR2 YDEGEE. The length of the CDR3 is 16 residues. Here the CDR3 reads CASSLDGAGFYYGYTF. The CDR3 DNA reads TGTGCCAGCAGCTTGGACGGCGCAGGGTTCTACTATGGCTACACCTTC.

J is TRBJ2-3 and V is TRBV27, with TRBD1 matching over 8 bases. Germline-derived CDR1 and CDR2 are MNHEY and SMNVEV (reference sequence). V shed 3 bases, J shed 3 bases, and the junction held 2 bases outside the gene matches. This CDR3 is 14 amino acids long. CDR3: CASSLRQGTDTQYF. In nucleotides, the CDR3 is TGTGCCAGCAGTTTGAGACAGGGGACAGATACGCAGTATTTT.

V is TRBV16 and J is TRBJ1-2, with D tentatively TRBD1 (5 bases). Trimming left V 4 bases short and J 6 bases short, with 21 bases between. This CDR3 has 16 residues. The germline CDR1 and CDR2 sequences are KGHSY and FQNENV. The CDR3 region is CASSPDSKGGVDGYTF. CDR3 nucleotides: TGTGCCAGCAGCCCGGACTCCAAAGGAGGGGTTGATGGCTACACCTTC.